Listed here is a single T cell receptor (beta chain). The data were taken from a study of T cells expressing NK-cell markers. Whole-study context: Each TCR beta repertoire originated in sorted T cells that were CD3+CD56+NKG2C+, CD3+CD56+NKG2C- or CD3+CD56-NKG2C+.

After re-calling the 5' RACE reads, TCRdb lists one entry per CDR3 protein, DNA absent. The sample table includes 500,000 to 600,000 distinct CDR3 sequences. The CDR3 sequence is 14 residues long. Per the germline V gene, CDR1 is LNHDA and CDR2 is SQIVND (reference sequence). Sequences were obtained from blood T cells: a sorted CD56 or NKG2C T cell subset, CD4+ or CD8+ T cells, or bulk PBMC T cells (not recorded which). The chain employs TRBV19 and TRBJ2-5; TCRdb designates TRBD2, a call that cannot be tested without DNA. The TCR originated in a man between 18 and 29 years old in good health. The CDR3: CASSIVGRRETQYF.